The 22 T cell receptor beta chains listed next were all sequenced from one sample in a study of T cells in women clearing cervical HPV infection. Clones were read by immunoSEQ multiplex PCR, and TCRdb kept only the in-frame ones, dropping some. This table holds about 36,000 clones. Sequencing used blood buffy coat. Receptors were obtained from a woman aged 18-70 years with a cervical HPV16 infection that either progressed to CIN3+ or cleared (not recorded which).

Points on this clone: The read halts 3 residues ahead of the CDR3 end, with the missing end drawn from the germline J gene. The rearrangement uses TRBV19 and TRBJ2-5, with D possibly matching TRBD2 (6 bases). CDR3 length: 13 residues. V lost 3 bases, J lost 3 bases, and 8 bases lay in between. Germline CDR1 reads LNHDA; CDR2 reads SQIVND (reference sequence). The CDR3 spells CASSIKREETQYF. CDR3 DNA, as far as it was read: TGTGCCAGTAGTATTAAGCGGGAAGAGACC.

The CDR3 sequence: CASSYIIAAGGEQYF. The CDR3 bases that were read are TGTGCCAGCAGTTACATTATCGCGGCAGGGGGCGAG. The chain joins TRBV6-2 or TRBV6-3 to TRBJ2-7; 7 bases are a match to TRBD1. The CDR3 goes on 3 residues after the read ends, and that part is filled in from the germline J gene. The CDR3 loop spans 15 amino acids. Germline V gene sequence: CDR1 MNHEY, CDR2 SVGEGT. Trimming cost V 2 bases and J 6 bases; bases outside gene matches: 10.

As regards this clone: The sequence runs out 3 residues before the end of the CDR3; the remainder is reconstructed from the germline J gene. This sequence joins TRBV5-1 and TRBJ2-2, with 8 bases aligning to TRBD2. The germline gives CDR1 SGHRS, CDR2 YFSETQ. J lost 5 bases, V lost 2 bases, and 14 bases had no gene match. The CDR3 totals 18 residues. The sequenced part of the CDR3 DNA is TGCGCCAGCAGCTTTAAGGTTTTCGAACTAGCGGCTACCGGGGAG. Translation gives CASSFKVFELAATGE. The entire CDR3 sequence reads CASSFKVFELAATGELFF.

On this clone itself: The read halts 3 residues ahead of the CDR3 end, with the missing end drawn from the germline J gene. The V and J genes are TRBV20-1 and TRBJ2-1; D ambiguous. The CDR3 consists of 15 residues. Between the trimmed V and J ends, which lost 5 bases and 5 bases, there was a span of 19 bases. Germline V gene data show CDR1 as DFQATT and CDR2 as SNEGSKA (reference sequence). The CDR3: CSADRANLLDNEQFF. The sequenced CDR3 bases are TGCAGTGCTGATCGAGCTAACCTGCTTGACAATGAG.

CDR3 DNA (partial): TGTGCCAGCAGCTGGGAACAGGGTGGAGAGACC. Residues: CASSWEQGGET. In full, the CDR3 is CASSWEQGGETQYF. The chain joins TRBV7-9 to TRBJ2-5; a possible D gene is TRBD1 (6 bases). The CDR3 end is not reached by the read, which stops 3 residues before it; the germline J gene fills it in. Trimming stripped 4 bases from V and 4 bases from J, with 13 bases between. Germline CDR1 and CDR2: SEHNR and FQNEAQ (reference sequence). This CDR3 is 14 amino acids long.

In the case of this clone: A read error may account for a junction end that differs from germline. The read comes to an end 3 residues before the CDR3 does, leaving the germline J gene to fill in the end. The gene calls are TRBV4-2 and TRBJ1-3, with D unresolved. The CDR3 sequence is 15 residues long. Germline CDR1 LGHNA, CDR2 YNFKEQ. The DNA read from the CDR3 is TGCGCCAGCAGCCAAGGGTCAGTCTCTGGAAACACC. This translates into CASSQGSVSGNT. Given in full, the CDR3 is CASSQGSVSGNTIYF.

For this clone: The read terminates 3 residues ahead of where the CDR3 ends, so the germline J gene completes it. The chain joins TRBV20-1 to TRBJ2-5, with D possibly being TRBD2 (7 bases). The CDR3 runs to 17 residues. Germline-derived CDR1 and CDR2 are DFQATT and SNEGSKA (reference sequence). Trimming removed 4 bases at V and 3 bases at J, with 24 bases between. The CDR3 is CSATPSRGGLREETQYF. The covered CDR3 bases are TGCAGTGCTACCCCTTCGAGGGGGGGGCTTAGAGAAGAGACC.

As for this clone: Read data end 3 residues before the CDR3 end; the end is taken from the germline J gene. This chain uses TRBV20-1 with TRBJ1-2, with D perhaps matching TRBD1 (5 bases). Germline lookup yields CDR1 DFQATT and CDR2 SNEGSKA (reference sequence). This CDR3 has 15 amino acids. CDR3 residues: CSARAQRGRASGYTF. The part of the CDR3 DNA that was read is TGCAGTGCTAGAGCCCAGAGGGGAAGGGCGTCCGGC.

For this clone: The CDR3 goes on 3 residues after the read ends, and that part is filled in from the germline J gene. This chain uses TRBV18 with TRBJ1-2; no firm D call. CDR1 and CDR2 from the germline V gene are KGHSH and LQKENI. There are 15 residues in the CDR3. The sequenced CDR3 bases are TGTGCCAGCTCACCACCGGCGGCTCCCTACAATGAC. Protein product: CASSPPAAPYND. The full CDR3 protein reads CASSPPAAPYNDYTF.

With respect to this clone: The CDR3 is cut off 3 residues early in the read; its end comes from the germline J gene. This sequence joins TRBV11-2 and TRBJ1-6; 9 bases are shared with TRBD1. The V gene's germline CDR1 is SGHAT and CDR2 FQNNGV. The CDR3 extends over 14 amino acids. J lost 7 bases, V lost 5 bases, and 3 bases had no gene match. The sequenced CDR3 bases are TGTGCCAGCAGCCGGGACAGGGAAAATTCACCC. It specifies CASSRDRENSP. The whole CDR3 sequence is CASSRDRENSPLHF.

With respect to this clone: With the read ending 3 residues before the CDR3 end, the germline J gene is used to fill in that end. This rearrangement joins TRBV5-5 to TRBJ1-5; TRBD1 is a possible D gene (5 bases). The CDR3 runs to 15 residues. Germline CDR1 SGHKS, CDR2 YYEKEE (reference sequence). With 2 bases removed from V and 5 bases from J, the gap between germline ends came to 14 bases. The covered CDR3 bases are TGTGCCAGCAGCTTTTCGTCGACAGCAGATCAGCCC. Residues: CASSFSSTADQP. In full, the CDR3 is CASSFSSTADQPQHF.

With respect to this clone: The read terminates 3 residues ahead of where the CDR3 ends, so the germline J gene completes it. The rearrangement uses TRBV20-1 and TRBJ2-7; TRBD2 matches 14 bases. Per germline, CDR1 DFQATT and CDR2 SNEGSKA (reference sequence). This CDR3 region has 16 residues. Losses at the gene ends were 0 bases for V and 4 bases for J; bases not matched to a gene: 5. The CDR3 spells CSAREPGLAGDYEQYF. The part of the CDR3 DNA that was read is TGCAGTGCTAGAGAACCGGGACTAGCGGGGGATTACGAG.

Worth noting for this clone: The read halts 3 residues ahead of the CDR3 end, with the missing end drawn from the germline J gene. The genes are TRBV19 and TRBJ1-1, with 8 bases that match TRBD1. The length of the CDR3 is 14 residues. CDR1 is LNHDA, CDR2 SQIVND, per germline (reference sequence). The J segment lost 4 bases and the V segment lost 9 bases, leaving 10 bases of the junction unmatched. The DNA read from the CDR3 is TGTGCCAGCAGGACAGGGCCTGGGGGCACTGAA. This codes for CASRTGPGGTE. From start to end, the CDR3 is CASRTGPGGTEAFF.

In regard to this clone: From the germline J gene comes the end of the CDR3, since the read stops 3 residues before it. The V gene is TRBV7-3, the J gene TRBJ2-3; 10 bases align to TRBD2. This CDR3 is 17 amino acids long. V trimming: 1 base; J trimming: 4 bases; junction bases outside the gene matches: 8. CDR1 is SGHTA and CDR2 is FQGTGA in the germline V gene. CDR3 sequence reads: CASSLIPSGSGADTQYF. CDR3 DNA (partial): TGTGCCAGCAGCTTAATTCCTAGCGGGAGTGGTGCAGATACG.

The CDR3 sequence is CAWSRDRFSEQYF. Partial CDR3 DNA: TGTGCCTGGAGCCGGGACAGGTTCTCCGAG. This chain uses TRBV30 with TRBJ2-7; TRBD1 matches at 8 bases. Coverage ceases 3 residues before the CDR3 finishes, and the germline J gene fills in the end. This CDR3 region has 13 residues. J lost 6 bases, V lost 3 bases, and 7 bases had no gene match. In germline, CDR1 is GTSNPN, CDR2 SVGIG (reference sequence).

As to this clone: Read data end 3 residues before the CDR3 end; the end is taken from the germline J gene. The chain is built from TRBV7-9 and TRBJ1-3; a possible D gene is TRBD1 (5 bases). The CDR3 totals 14 residues. V lost 5 bases and J 4 bases, leaving 12 bases between the germline ends. Germline V gene lookup returns CDR1 SEHNR and CDR2 FQNEAQ (reference sequence). CDR3: CASSRAGYGNTIYF. Incomplete CDR3 DNA: TGTGCCAGCAGCCGAGCAGGGTACGGAAACACC.

Details on this clone: The read ends 3 residues shy of where the CDR3 ends; the end is completed using the germline J gene. The chain joins TRBV7-8 to TRBJ2-7; 7 nucleotides match TRBD2. This CDR3 is 14 amino acids long. Unmatched junction bases numbered 6, after V lost 7 bases and J lost 0 bases. Germline V gene data show CDR1 as SGHVS and CDR2 as FQNEAQ. This CDR3 reads CASTRGVGSYEQYF. The sequenced part of the CDR3 DNA is TGTGCCAGCACCCGGGGGGTGGGCTCCTACGAG.

With regard to this clone: The read terminates 3 residues before the CDR3 end, so the remaining end is supplied by the germline J gene. The V call is TRBV6-2 or TRBV6-3, the J call TRBJ2-2; 8 bases fit TRBD1. V was pared by 11 bases and J by 7 bases, with 9 bases of the junction left unmatched. CDR1 is MNHEY, CDR2 SVGEGT, per germline. The length of the CDR3 is 13 residues. CDR3 bases read: TGTGCCCCGCTGACAGGGGCGGACGGGGAG. Translating it yields CAPLTGADGE. The complete CDR3 reads CAPLTGADGELFF.

The CDR3 reads CASSPRTGGRGYTF. The part of the CDR3 DNA that was read is TGTGCCAGCAGCCCCCGGACAGGGGGCAGGGGC. V usage is TRBV6-4 and J usage is TRBJ1-2; 11 nucleotides agree with TRBD1. The read comes to an end 3 residues before the CDR3 does, leaving the germline J gene to fill in the end. This CDR3 has 14 residues. The germline V gene has CDR1 MRHNA and CDR2 SNTAGT.

Comment on this clone: The observed sequence ends 3 residues before the CDR3 terminus, with the missing tail filled in from the germline J gene. The chain couples TRBV20-1 to TRBJ1-2, with D tentatively TRBD1 (5 bases). This CDR3 is 13 amino acids long. CDR1 and CDR2 from the germline V gene are DFQATT and SNEGSKA (reference sequence). V was clipped by 6 bases and J by 5 bases, with 16 bases between them. The CDR3 protein is CSARPGTEYGYTF. Partial CDR3 DNA: TGCAGTGCCAGACCCGGGACTGAATATGGC.

About this clone: The read terminates 3 residues before the CDR3 end, so the remaining end is supplied by the germline J gene. V is TRBV6-2 or TRBV6-3 and J is TRBJ2-7, with D uncertain. Trimming pared 0 bases from V and 2 bases from J, leaving 11 bases between. The CDR3 totals 15 residues. The germline gives CDR1 MNHEY, CDR2 SVGEGT. The CDR3 DNA, read in part, is TGTGCCAGCAGTTACTCGGGCGAAGGCCCCTACGAG. Encoded protein: CASSYSGEGPYE. The full CDR3 reads CASSYSGEGPYEQYF.

This CDR3 reads CASSPSSLGASYNSPLHF. The part of the CDR3 DNA that was read is TGTGCCAGCTCACCTTCCTCGCTGGGGGCCTCCTATAATTCACCC. The genes are TRBV18 and TRBJ1-6, with D possibly matching TRBD1 (6 bases). The read terminates 3 residues ahead of where the CDR3 ends, so the germline J gene completes it. In germline, CDR1 is KGHSH, CDR2 LQKENI. Trimming shortened V by 3 bases and J by 0 bases, and 15 bases separated the two germline ends. The CDR3 spans 18 residues.